These T cell receptor beta chains were read from a single sample in a study of cytomegalovirus exposure and HLA in healthy donors. Profiling relied on immunoSEQ multiplex PCR, and the TCRdb table lists in-frame clones only, not all of them. The data hold 150,000 or so clones, with approximately 79% observed a single time. Source material: PBMCs. The receptors originated from a man younger than 35 in good health and CMV-seropositive. Each CDR3 is given without its conserved first and last residue. A D gene is named only where the DNA matches it firmly.

TRBV27	NA	TRBJ2-1	ASRKRDFPLGEQF
TRBV10-1	TRBD2	TRBJ2-3	ASSYGGAEDTQY
TRBV5-1	TRBD1	TRBJ1-1	ASSFTLTGDTEAF
TRBV5-6	TRBD1	TRBJ2-1	ASSKGTDNEQF
TRBV4-2	NA	TRBJ2-5	ASSQAGTYQETQY
TRBV7-9	TRBD1	TRBJ1-1	AGARQGNTEAF
TRBV18	TRBD2	TRBJ2-2	ASSPVGLVKTFWNTGELF
TRBV9	TRBD2	TRBJ2-1	ASRRSAGGDNEQF
TRBV25-1	NA	TRBJ2-6	ASSDYQGGGANVLT
TRBV7-2	TRBD2	TRBJ2-1	ASSLEFLAGEDEQF
TRBV6-5	TRBD2	TRBJ2-5	ASSFSGRGQETQY
TRBV11-2	TRBD2	TRBJ2-3	ASSFGAGGTDTQY
TRBV18	TRBD1	TRBJ1-4	ASSPRDRATNEKLF
TRBV10-2	NA	TRBJ1-6	ASSEWGPGSPLH
TRBV5-4	TRBD1	TRBJ2-7	AIATQGVSYEQY
TRBV4-1	NA	TRBJ1-3	ASSQEGHPRVRNTIY
TRBV27	TRBD1	TRBJ1-2	ASSEDRAQGYT
TRBV29-1	NA	TRBJ2-6	SVKRTGANVLT
TRBV19	NA	TRBJ1-1	ASSTGGGGTEAF
TRBV27	TRBD1	TRBJ2-2	ASSFRQGATGELF
TRBV4-3	TRBD1	TRBJ2-5	ASSPPGQGRETQY
TRBV12-2	NA	TRBJ2-1	ASRLARDLYNEQF
TRBV4-1	NA	TRBJ2-2	ASSQRGIGELF
TRBV29-1	NA	TRBJ1-2	SAPAGNGYT
TRBV5-1	TRBD2	TRBJ2-1	ASSLGPAGSYNEQF
TRBV1	NA	TRBJ2-5	TSRVKREGLETQY